The sequence of this T cell receptor (beta chain) was determined in a study of regulatory T cells in long-lasting Graves disease. iRepertoire HTBI primers and Arm-PCR of CDR3 regions built TCR beta libraries. One entry per CDR3 protein results from TCRdb running MiXCR on the multiplex PCR reads. The profile shows a few hundred thousand distinct CDR3 sequences, around a fifth of them singletons. Specified time point: newly diagnosed GD, antithyroid drugs for less than 3 months. The TCR library was made from RNA that had been extracted from PBMCs in TRIzol. EDTA tubes received about 9.4 milliliters of drawn peripheral blood. This clonotype was counted at least ten times. Its target is unknown. General study points: More public clonotypes were shared by persistent patients (fewer than 3,000) than by new patients (more than 950).

These data were also filed under a second study, of T cells in Graves' hyperthyroidism and ophthalmopathy. Turning to that study: Blood also carried most thyroid clonotypes expanded above 0.001.

The sequence derives from a woman in her 30s with Graves disease. The sample here was peripheral blood mononuclear cells (PBMCs), taken at new diagnosis, from a patient treated with antithyroid drugs.

Written as DNA, the CDR3 is TGTGCCAGCACAGGGGAAGCTGGGGCCAACGTCCTGACTTTC. This translates into CASTGEAGANVLTF. The chain recombines TRBV6-1 with TRBJ2-6; weak D call: TRBD1 (6 bases). Germline-derived CDR1 and CDR2 are MNHNS and SASEGT. V shed 7 bases and J shed 2 bases, with 9 bases lying between them. The CDR3 sequence is 14 residues long.